This T cell receptor beta chain was found in a study of shared clonotypes between healthy human individuals (dated by TCRdb to about 2020). For the study in its entirety: A couple of women and three men aged 18 to 49 years were included in the cohort. Libraries were prepared and TCR repertoires were sequenced by different laboratories using diverse techniques, in order to increase sequencing depth and limit assay-specific biases. Each donor's leukapheresis produced roughly between roughly 0.85 and 10 billion PBMCs. Per donor, three plates each were used for CD4 naive and CD4 memory, two for CD8 naive, and one for CD8 memory. Blood TCR repertoires of about five healthy adults were deeply sequenced to estimate repertoire size and the extent of clonotype sharing between individuals.

The donors were healthy, HIV-negative adults who had no recently reported acute infections or vaccinations. All donors were Caucasian adults living in Nashville, Tennessee, USA. CD4+ T cells were enriched by magnetic negative selection; naive cells were then positively selected on CD45RA, and the negative fraction formed the memory subset. Blood was collected by leukapheresis, and PBMCs were isolated by Ficoll-Histopaque density gradient centrifugation and then cryopreserved in liquid nitrogen vapor phase. Purity and quantity of every magnetically sorted T cell population were checked by analytical flow cytometry. Each sorted fraction had its genomic DNA isolated and then quantified by UV absorbance on a Nanodrop 2000c. The study at large found these results: Only blood was sampled, and tissue TCR repertoires likely differ from those in blood. Incomplete sequencing was indicated by rarefaction of sorted-subset datasets, despite the large sequencing depth. Sharing across a handful of donors was observed for 4.5% to 6.5% of naive CD4, over 3% of naive CD8, about 2.3% of memory CD4, and over 0.3% of memory CD8 clonotypes. Compared with non-shared clonotypes, the clonotypes found in all four sorted-subset donors had higher generation probabilities. Based on pairwise subsampling, the degree of clonotype sharing among donors was expected to be affected by sequencing depth. The small number of donors limited the genetic and exposure-history diversity represented. Estimated clonotype richness was generally larger for naive than for memory subsets.

TCR CDR3 regions were amplified from genomic DNA by multiplex PCR using the deep immunoSEQ assay. Extracted genomic DNA from each cell subset was spread evenly across all wells of several immunoSEQ 96-well plates, with each plate serving as a replicate. For sorted subsets, each replicate PCR was loaded with about 0.2 ug genomic DNA, equivalent to about 30,000 T cell genomes. Purified libraries were quantified with a Qubit 3.0 fluorometer, sized on a Bioanalyzer 2100, and re-quantified with the KAPA Library Quantification kit. Every immunoSEQ 96-well plate was sequenced on a dedicated single-read 150-cycle Illumina NextSeq 550 flow cell. Under the source paper's analysis protocol: Because only junctional sequences without quality scores were contained in the immunoSEQ output, filtering matching that applied to full-length reads could not be performed. To assign V/J genes and CDR3, sequences were annotated against IMGT germline references using PyIR, a Python wrapper for IgBLAST v1.9. Reads were filtered out if the reads had weak V/J assignments (E-value above 1e-6), no CDR3, stop codons, out-of-frame junctions, or ambiguous translated residues. V3J clonotypes were defined as sequences sharing an identical inferred V gene, J gene, and CDR3 amino acid sequence. To compute the percentage overlap between repertoires, the number of shared unique clonotypes was divided by the size of the smaller repertoire. RTK rarefaction, the Chao1 estimator, and Recon v2.1 estimates of unobserved clonotypes were used to assess repertoire richness. OLGA was used to compute generation probabilities for all TCRbeta clonotypes that the gDNA method yielded from a few donors. The clones in this table, taken by TCRdb from immuneACCESS, are in-frame only. Not every clone is retained; where verified, under half of the shortfall comes from an unresolved V gene, and the cause of the rest is unknown. V, J and clone size derive from that table, while D and trimming were established from the DNA sequence. A total of about 1,500,000 clones appear in this sample, roughly 96% of them only once. The ten largest clones add up to approximately 1.2% of the sample.

A word on this clone: The antigen it recognizes is unknown. There are no base qualities to consult, and no much larger clone falls within one base.

Sequenced: naive CD4+ T cells sorted from blood. Interpreted using the paper, the cell subset or site label stands for: CD45RA+ positively selected. This TCR was recovered from a young man in good health.

The DNA reads TGTGCCAGCAGTGGCCCCAGACAGTCTGGGGCCAACGTCCTGACTTTC. This is translated as CASSGPRQSGANVLTF. In this chain, TRBV6-1 is recombined with TRBJ2-6; a tentative D call is TRBD1 (5 bases match). The CDR3 runs 16 residues from the cysteine to the phenylalanine. Only CDR3 DNA remains: 48 bases, in frame from the first base. Reading the germline V gene gives CDR1 MNHNS and CDR2 SASEGT. Trimming takes 4 bases from V and 1 base from J, and the germline ends sit 11 bases apart.